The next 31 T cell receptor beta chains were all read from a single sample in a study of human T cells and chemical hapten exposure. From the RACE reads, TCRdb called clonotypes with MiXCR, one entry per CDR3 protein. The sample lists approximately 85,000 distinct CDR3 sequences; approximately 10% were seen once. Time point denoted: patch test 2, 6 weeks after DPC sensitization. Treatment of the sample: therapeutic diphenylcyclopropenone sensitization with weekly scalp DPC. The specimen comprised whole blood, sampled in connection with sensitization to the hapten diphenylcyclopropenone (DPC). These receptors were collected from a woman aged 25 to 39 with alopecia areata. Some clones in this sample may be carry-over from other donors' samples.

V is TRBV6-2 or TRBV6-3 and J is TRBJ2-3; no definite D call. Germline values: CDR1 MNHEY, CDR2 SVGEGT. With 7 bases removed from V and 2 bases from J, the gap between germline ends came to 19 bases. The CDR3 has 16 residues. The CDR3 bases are TGTGCCAGCACCCCCGTTAGTGGGGATAACACAGATACGCAGTATTTT. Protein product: CASTPVSGDNTDTQYF.

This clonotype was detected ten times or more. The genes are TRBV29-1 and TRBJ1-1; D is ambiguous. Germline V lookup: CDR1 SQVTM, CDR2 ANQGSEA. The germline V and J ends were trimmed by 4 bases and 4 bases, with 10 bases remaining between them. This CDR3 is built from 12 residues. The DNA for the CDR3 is TGCAGCGTTGTATCGCAGGTCACTGAAGCTTTCTTT. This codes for CSVVSQVTEAFF.

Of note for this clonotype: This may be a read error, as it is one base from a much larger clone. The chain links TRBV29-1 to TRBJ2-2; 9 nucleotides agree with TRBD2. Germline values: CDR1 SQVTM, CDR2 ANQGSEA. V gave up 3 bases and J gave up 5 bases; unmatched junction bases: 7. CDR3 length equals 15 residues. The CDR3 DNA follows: TGCAGCGTTGAGTTAGCGGGAGCTCGTACCGGGGAGCTGTTTTTT. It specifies CSVELAGARTGELFF.

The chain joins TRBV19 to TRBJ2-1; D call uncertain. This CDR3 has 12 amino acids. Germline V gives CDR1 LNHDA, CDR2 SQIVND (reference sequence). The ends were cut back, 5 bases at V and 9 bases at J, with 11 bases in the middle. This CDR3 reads CASSEPLGEQFF. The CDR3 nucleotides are TGTGCCAGTAGTGAACCCCTGGGTGAGCAGTTCTTC.

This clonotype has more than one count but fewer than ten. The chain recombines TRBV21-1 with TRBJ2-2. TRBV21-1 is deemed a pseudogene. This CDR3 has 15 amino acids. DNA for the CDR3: TGTGCCAGCAGCAAAGGTTACAGACACACCGGGGAGCTGTTTTTT. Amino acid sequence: CASSKGYRHTGELFF.

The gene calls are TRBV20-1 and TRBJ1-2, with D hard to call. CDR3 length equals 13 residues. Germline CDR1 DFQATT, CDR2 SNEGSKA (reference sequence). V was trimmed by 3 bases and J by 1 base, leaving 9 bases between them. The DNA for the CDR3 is TGCAGTGCTAGGACCGCCATTAACTATGGCTACACCTTC. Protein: CSARTAINYGYTF.

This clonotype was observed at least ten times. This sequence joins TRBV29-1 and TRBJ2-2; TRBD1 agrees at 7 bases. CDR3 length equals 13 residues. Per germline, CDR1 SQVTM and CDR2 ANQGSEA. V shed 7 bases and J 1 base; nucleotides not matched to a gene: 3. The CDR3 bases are TGCAGCGCCGGGACAGAGAACACCGGGGAGCTGTTTTTT. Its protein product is CSAGTENTGELFF.

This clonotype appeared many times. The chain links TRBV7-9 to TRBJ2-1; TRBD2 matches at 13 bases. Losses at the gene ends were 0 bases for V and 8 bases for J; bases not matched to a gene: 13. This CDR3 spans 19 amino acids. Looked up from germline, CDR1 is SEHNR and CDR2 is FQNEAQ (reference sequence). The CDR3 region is CASSLAPTWTSGRRDEQFF. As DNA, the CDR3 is TGTGCCAGCAGCTTAGCGCCTACCTGGACTAGCGGGAGACGGGATGAGCAGTTCTTC.

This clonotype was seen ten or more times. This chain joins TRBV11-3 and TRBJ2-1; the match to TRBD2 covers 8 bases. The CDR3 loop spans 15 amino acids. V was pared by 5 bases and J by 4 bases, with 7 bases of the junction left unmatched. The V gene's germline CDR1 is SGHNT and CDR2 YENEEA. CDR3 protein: CASSTREGQYNEQFF. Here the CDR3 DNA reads TGTGCCAGCAGCACCCGGGAGGGCCAGTACAATGAGCAGTTCTTC.

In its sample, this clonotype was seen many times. The CDR3 region is CASSLSGVGETQYF. CDR3 bases: TGTGCCAGCAGCTTATCGGGGGTTGGGGAGACCCAGTACTTC. This chain uses TRBV7-3 with TRBJ2-5, with D possibly being TRBD2 (6 bases). Germline assignment: CDR1 SGHTA and CDR2 FQGTGA. The CDR3 consists of 14 residues. The ends were cut back, 2 bases at V and 5 bases at J, with 12 bases in the middle.

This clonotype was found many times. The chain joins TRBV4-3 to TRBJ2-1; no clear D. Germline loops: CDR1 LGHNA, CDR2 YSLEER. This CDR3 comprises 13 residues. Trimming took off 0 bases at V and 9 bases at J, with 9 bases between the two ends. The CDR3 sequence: CASSQDAEREQFF. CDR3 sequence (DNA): TGCGCCAGCAGCCAAGATGCTGAGCGTGAGCAGTTCTTC.

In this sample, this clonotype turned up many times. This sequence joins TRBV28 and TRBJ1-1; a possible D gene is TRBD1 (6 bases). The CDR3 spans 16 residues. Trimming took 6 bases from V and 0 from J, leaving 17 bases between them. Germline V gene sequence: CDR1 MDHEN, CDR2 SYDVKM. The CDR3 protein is CASSGDTGRMNTEAFF. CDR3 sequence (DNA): TGTGCCAGCAGCGGGGACACGGGACGGATGAACACTGAAGCTTTCTTT.

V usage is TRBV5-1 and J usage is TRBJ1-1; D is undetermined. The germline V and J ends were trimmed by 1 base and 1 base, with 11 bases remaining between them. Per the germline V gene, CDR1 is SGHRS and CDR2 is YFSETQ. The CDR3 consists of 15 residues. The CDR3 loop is CASSLMGQTNTEAFF. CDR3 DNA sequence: TGCGCCAGCAGCTTGATGGGCCAGACGAACACTGAAGCTTTCTTT.

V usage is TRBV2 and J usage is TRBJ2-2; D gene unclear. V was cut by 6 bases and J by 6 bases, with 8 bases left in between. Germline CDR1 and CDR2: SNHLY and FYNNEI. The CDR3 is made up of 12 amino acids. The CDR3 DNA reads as TGTGCCAGCAGCTATCTCTCCGGGGAGCTGTTTTTT. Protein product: CASSYLSGELFF.

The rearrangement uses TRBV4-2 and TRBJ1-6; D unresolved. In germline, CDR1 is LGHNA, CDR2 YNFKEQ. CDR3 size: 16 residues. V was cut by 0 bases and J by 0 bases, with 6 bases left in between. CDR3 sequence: CASSQEIGSYNSPLHF. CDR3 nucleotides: TGTGCCAGCAGCCAAGAAATCGGCTCCTATAATTCACCCCTCCACTTT.

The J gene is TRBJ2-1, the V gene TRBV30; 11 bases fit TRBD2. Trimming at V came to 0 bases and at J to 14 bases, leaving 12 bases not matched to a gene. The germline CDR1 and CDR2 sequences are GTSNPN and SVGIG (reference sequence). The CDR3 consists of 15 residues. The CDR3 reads CAWSVFPQGTSGKFF. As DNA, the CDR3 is TGTGCCTGGAGTGTATTCCCCCAAGGGACTAGCGGAAAGTTCTTC. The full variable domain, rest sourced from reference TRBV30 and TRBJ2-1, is SQTIHQWPATLVQPVGSPLSLECTVEGTSNPNLYWYRQAAGRGLQLLFYSVGIGQISSEVPQNLSASRPQDRQFILSSKKLLLSDSGFYLCAWSVFPQGTSGKFFGPGTRLTVL.

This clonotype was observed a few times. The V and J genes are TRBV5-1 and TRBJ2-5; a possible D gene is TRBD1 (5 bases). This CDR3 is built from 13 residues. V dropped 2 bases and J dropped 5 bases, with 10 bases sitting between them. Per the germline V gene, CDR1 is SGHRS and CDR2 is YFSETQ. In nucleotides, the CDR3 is TGCGCCAGCAGCTTAGGGGTCGGGGAGACCCAGTACTTC. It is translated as CASSLGVGETQYF.

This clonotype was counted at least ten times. CDR3 in amino acids: CASSQGGGHEQYF. DNA of the CDR3: TGTGCCAGCAGCCAAGGAGGGGGCCACGAGCAGTACTTC. V and J are TRBV3-1 and TRBJ2-7; 7 nucleotides match TRBD1. Trimming at V came to 1 base and at J to 5 bases, leaving 2 bases not matched to a gene. Germline V CDR1 and CDR2: LGHDT, YNNKEL (reference sequence). The CDR3 loop spans 13 amino acids.

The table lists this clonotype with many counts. CDR3 protein: CSARDRTNEKLFF. Here the CDR3 DNA reads TGCAGTGCCAGGGACAGGACTAATGAAAAACTGTTTTTT. The chain employs TRBV20-1 and TRBJ1-4, with 8 bases that match TRBD1. CDR1 DFQATT and CDR2 SNEGSKA come from the germline V gene (reference sequence). V lost 6 bases to trimming and J lost 2 bases; unmatched junction nucleotides: 2. The CDR3 totals 13 residues.

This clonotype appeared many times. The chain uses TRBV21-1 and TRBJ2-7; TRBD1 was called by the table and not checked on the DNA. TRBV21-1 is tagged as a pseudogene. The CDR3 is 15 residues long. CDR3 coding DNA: TGTGCCAGCAGCAAAGAATTAGGCAGGGGCCGGGAGCAGTACTTC. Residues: CASSKELGRGREQYF.

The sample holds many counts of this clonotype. The CDR3 sequence is CASSQDGQSSTDTQYF. As DNA, the CDR3 is TGCGCCAGCAGCCAAGATGGGCAGTCTAGCACAGATACGCAGTATTTT. The chain joins TRBV4-3 to TRBJ2-3; D is ambiguous. The length of the CDR3 is 16 residues. V was shortened by 0 bases and J by 0 bases, with 10 bases between the two germline ends. The V gene's germline CDR1 is LGHNA and CDR2 YSLEER.

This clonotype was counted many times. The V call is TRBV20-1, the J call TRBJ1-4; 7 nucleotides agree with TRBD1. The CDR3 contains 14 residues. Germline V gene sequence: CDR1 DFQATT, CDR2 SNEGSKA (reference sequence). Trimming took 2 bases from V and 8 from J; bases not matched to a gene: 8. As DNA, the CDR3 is TGCAGTGCTAGACCTGACAGGGTGGGCGAAAAACTGTTTTTT. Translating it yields CSARPDRVGEKLFF.

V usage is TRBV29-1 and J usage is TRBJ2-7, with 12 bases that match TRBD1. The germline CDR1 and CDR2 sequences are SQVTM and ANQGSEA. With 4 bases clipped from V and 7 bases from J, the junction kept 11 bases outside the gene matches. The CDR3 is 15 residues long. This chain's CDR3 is CSVVDPGTGGFEQYF. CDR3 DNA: TGCAGCGTTGTGGATCCCGGGACAGGGGGCTTTGAGCAGTACTTC.

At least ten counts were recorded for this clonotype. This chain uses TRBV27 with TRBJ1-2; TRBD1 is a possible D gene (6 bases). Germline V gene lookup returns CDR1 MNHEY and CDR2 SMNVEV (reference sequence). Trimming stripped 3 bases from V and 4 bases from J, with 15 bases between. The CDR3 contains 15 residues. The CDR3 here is CASSLSTGSGYGYTF. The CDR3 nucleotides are TGTGCCAGCAGTTTGTCGACAGGATCTGGCTATGGCTACACCTTC.

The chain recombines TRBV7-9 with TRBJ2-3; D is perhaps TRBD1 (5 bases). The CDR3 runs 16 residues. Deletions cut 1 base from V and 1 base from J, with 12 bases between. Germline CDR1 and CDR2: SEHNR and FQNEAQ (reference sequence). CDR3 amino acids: CASSLEAGSGTDTQYF. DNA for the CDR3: TGTGCCAGCAGCTTAGAGGCAGGGTCGGGCACAGATACGCAGTATTTT.

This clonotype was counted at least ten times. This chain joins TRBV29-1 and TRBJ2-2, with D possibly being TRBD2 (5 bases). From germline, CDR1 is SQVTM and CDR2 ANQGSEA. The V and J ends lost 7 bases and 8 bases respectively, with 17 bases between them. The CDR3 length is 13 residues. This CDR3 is CSGARQTTGELFF. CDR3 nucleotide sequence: TGCAGCGGAGCTCGGCAGACTACAGGGGAGCTGTTTTTT.

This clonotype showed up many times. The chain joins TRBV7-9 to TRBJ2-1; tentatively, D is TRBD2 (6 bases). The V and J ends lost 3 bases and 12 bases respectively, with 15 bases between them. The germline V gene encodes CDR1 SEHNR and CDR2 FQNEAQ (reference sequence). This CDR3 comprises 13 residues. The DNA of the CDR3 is TGTGCCAGCAGCTTGGTGCGGGATACGGGGCAGTTCTTC. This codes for CASSLVRDTGQFF. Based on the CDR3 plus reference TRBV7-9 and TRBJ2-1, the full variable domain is DTGVSQNPRHKITKRGQNVTFRCDPISEHNRLYWYRQTLGQGPEFLTYFQNEAQLEKSRLLSDRFSAERPKGSFSTLEIQRTEQGDSAMYLCASSLVRDTGQFFGPGTRLTVL.

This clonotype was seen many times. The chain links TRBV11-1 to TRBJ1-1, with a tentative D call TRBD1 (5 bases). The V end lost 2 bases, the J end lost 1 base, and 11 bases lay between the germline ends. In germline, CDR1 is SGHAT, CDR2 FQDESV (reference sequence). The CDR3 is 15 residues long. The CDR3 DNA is TGTGCCAGCAGCTTATTCCAGGGAGGGAACACTGAAGCTTTCTTT. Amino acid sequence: CASSLFQGGNTEAFF.

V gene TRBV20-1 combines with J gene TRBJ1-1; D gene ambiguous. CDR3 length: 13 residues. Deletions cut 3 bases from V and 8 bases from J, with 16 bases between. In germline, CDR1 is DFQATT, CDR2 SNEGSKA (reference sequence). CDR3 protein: CSASQRNGGEAFF. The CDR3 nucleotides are TGCAGTGCTAGTCAAAGGAACGGCGGCGAAGCTTTCTTT.

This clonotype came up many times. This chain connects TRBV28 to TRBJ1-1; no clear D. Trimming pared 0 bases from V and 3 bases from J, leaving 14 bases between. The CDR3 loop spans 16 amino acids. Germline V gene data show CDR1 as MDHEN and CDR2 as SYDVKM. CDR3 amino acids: CASSLWSAEGYTEAFF. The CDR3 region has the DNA TGTGCCAGCAGTTTATGGTCGGCGGAAGGTTACACTGAAGCTTTCTTT. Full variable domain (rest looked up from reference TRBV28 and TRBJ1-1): DVKVTQSSRYLVKRTGEKVFLECVQDMDHENMFWYRQDPGLGLRLIYFSYDVKMKEKGDIPEGYSVSREKKERFSLILESASTNQTSMYLCASSLWSAEGYTEAFFGQGTRLTVV.

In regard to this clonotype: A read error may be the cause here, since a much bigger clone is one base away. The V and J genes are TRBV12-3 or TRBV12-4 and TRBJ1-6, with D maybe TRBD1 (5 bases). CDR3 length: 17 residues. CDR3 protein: CANSLILQVTLNSPLHF. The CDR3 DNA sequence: TGTGCCAACAGTTTAATTCTACAGGTCACCCTGAATTCACCCCTCCACTTT.